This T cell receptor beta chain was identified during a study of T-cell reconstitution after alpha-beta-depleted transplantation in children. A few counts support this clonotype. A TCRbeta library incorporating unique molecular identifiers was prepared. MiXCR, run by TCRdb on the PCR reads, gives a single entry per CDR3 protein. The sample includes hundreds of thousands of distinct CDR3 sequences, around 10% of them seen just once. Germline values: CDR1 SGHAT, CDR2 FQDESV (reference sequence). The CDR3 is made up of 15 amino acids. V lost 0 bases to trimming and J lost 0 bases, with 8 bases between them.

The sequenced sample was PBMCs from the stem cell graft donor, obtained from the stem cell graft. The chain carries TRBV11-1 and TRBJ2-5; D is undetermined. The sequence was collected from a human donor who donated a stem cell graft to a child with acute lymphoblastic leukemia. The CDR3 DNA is TGTGCCAGCAGCTTAGCGGGAATTCACCAAGAGACCCAGTACTTC. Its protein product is CASSLAGIHQETQYF.